The 17 T cell receptor beta chains reported below all come from one sample, sequenced in a study of control samples from healthy donors and cancer patients (TCRdb year 2020). The library came from the immunoSEQ multiplex PCR assay. Here the immuneACCESS table is served through TCRdb, limited to in-frame sequences with V and J called. Missing clones are a known gap in these copies; in checked studies unresolved V genes cover under half, and the rest lacks a known reason. A total of around 170,000 clones appear in this sample, about 91% of them only once. The top ten clonotypes cover over 4% of the sample. Source material: blood. These TCRs come from a woman younger than 45 in good health.

The chain has TRBV2 and TRBJ2-7; D tentatively fits TRBD1 or TRBD2 (5 bases each). Germline lookup yields CDR1 SNHLY and CDR2 FYNNEI. The CDR3 loop spans 14 amino acids. Trimming took off 3 bases at V and 7 bases at J, with 16 bases between the two ends. The chain's CDR3 is CASSELGTGAEQYF. CDR3 nucleotides: TGTGCCAGCAGTGAGCTCGGGACCGGAGCGGAGCAGTACTTC.

The chain is built from TRBV2 and TRBJ1-2; the D is unclear. The length of the CDR3 is 8 residues. The germline V gene has CDR1 SNHLY and CDR2 FYNNEI. The V end was cut by 6 bases, the J end by 13 bases, with 6 bases between. CDR3 DNA sequence: TGTGCCAGCAGAGGGAGCACCTTC. Residues: CASRGSTF.

V usage is TRBV13 and J usage is TRBJ2-1; 7 bases map to TRBD2. After removal of 5 bases from V and 0 bases from J, the junction contained 4 bases not matched to a gene. The CDR3 length is 15 residues. Germline assignment: CDR1 PRHDT and CDR2 FYEKMQ (reference sequence). CDR3 loop: CASSRGSSSYNEQFF. For the CDR3, the DNA is TGTGCCAGCAGCCGCGGGAGTTCCTCCTACAATGAGCAGTTCTTC.

The genes are TRBV5-1 and TRBJ1-2; D is ambiguous. Trimming stripped 0 bases from V and 0 bases from J, with 6 bases between. The CDR3 contains 14 residues. Germline CDR1 SGHRS, CDR2 YFSETQ. DNA of the CDR3: TGCGCCAGCAGCTTGGGAGAAACTAACTATGGCTACACCTTC. It codes for CASSLGETNYGYTF.

The rearrangement joins TRBV3-1 (or the pseudogene TRBV3-2) to TRBJ2-7, with 10 bases matching TRBD1. Trimming cost V 5 bases and J 4 bases; bases outside gene matches: 8. The CDR3 covers 15 residues. Germline V lookup: CDR1 LGHDT, CDR2 YNNKEL (reference sequence). CDR3 sequence: CASSSRDRGIYEQYF. The DNA for the CDR3 is TGTGCCAGCAGCTCCCGGGACAGGGGAATATACGAGCAGTACTTC.

The chain combines TRBV20-1 with TRBJ2-4, with 8 bases fitting TRBD1. The junction had 5 bases not matched to a gene; V was cut back by 3 bases and J by 1 base. This CDR3 comprises 15 residues. The germline gives CDR1 DFQATT, CDR2 SNEGSKA (reference sequence). The CDR3 region is CSASQGAWAKNIQYF. The CDR3 coding sequence is TGCAGTGCTAGTCAGGGGGCGTGGGCCAAAAACATTCAGTACTTC.

This clone was seen more than once but under ten times. The chain is built from TRBV9 and TRBJ2-4; D is perhaps TRBD2 (5 bases). The CDR3 loop spans 15 amino acids. Germline V CDR1 and CDR2: SGDLS, YYNGEE. Trimming removed 0 bases at V and 6 bases at J, with 13 bases between. The CDR3 DNA reads TGTGCCAGCAGCGTAGCTGCGGGTTACACAAACATTCAGTACTTC. This translates into CASSVAAGYTNIQYF.

V and J are TRBV9 and TRBJ2-3; 8 bases are a match to TRBD1. V shed 3 bases and J 6 bases; nucleotides not matched to a gene: 12. CDR1 is SGDLS and CDR2 is YYNGEE in the germline V gene. This CDR3 region has 16 residues. The CDR3 loop is CASSAAQGAPGDTQYF. The CDR3 DNA reads TGTGCCAGCAGCGCCGCCCAGGGGGCCCCAGGGGATACGCAGTATTTT.

The chain has TRBV5-3 and TRBJ2-7; D perhaps matches TRBD1 (7 bases). TRBV5-3 carries the ORF label, with uncertain function. This CDR3 comprises 19 residues. Trimming took off 4 bases at V and 3 bases at J, with 29 bases between the two ends. CDR3 protein: CARSPESRGDPKSFYEQYV. The CDR3, as DNA: TGTGCCAGAAGCCCCGAGAGCAGGGGGGACCCTAAAAGTTTCTACGAGCAGTACGTC.

The rearrangement uses TRBV5-6 and TRBJ1-5; a possible D gene is TRBD1 (6 bases). Germline assignment: CDR1 SGHDT and CDR2 YYEEEE. V was pared by 0 bases and J by 6 bases, with 10 bases between. The CDR3 has 14 amino acids. The CDR3 loop is CASSLGTVGQPQHF. CDR3 nucleotide sequence: TGTGCCAGCAGCTTGGGGACAGTGGGTCAGCCCCAGCATTTT.

This clone was found a few times. The chain carries TRBV9 and TRBJ1-5, with no clear D. The germline V and J ends were trimmed by 0 bases and 9 bases, with 7 bases remaining between them. The CDR3 is made up of 12 amino acids. Germline assignment: CDR1 SGDLS and CDR2 YYNGEE. This CDR3 reads CASSVDAGPQHF. In DNA, the CDR3 is TGTGCCAGCAGCGTAGACGCGGGGCCCCAGCATTTT.

J is TRBJ1-4 and V is TRBV4-2; no firm D call. The CDR3 consists of 15 residues. CDR1 LGHNA and CDR2 YNFKEQ come from the germline V gene. V was cut by 5 bases and J by 7 bases, with 17 bases left in between. The chain's CDR3 is CASSFPGVRGEKLFF. The CDR3 bases are TGTGCCAGCAGCTTCCCCGGGGTTCGGGGTGAAAAACTGTTTTTT.

The chain links TRBV11-2 to TRBJ2-3; 8 nucleotides agree with TRBD1. The V gene end was trimmed by 2 bases and the J gene end by 4 bases; junction bases not matched to a gene: 8. This CDR3 is 16 amino acids long. Germline lookup yields CDR1 SGHAT and CDR2 FQNNGV. The CDR3 DNA is TGTGCCAGCAGCTTACGGACAGGGTTAGCTGCAGATACGCAGTATTTT. Protein product: CASSLRTGLAADTQYF.

The V call is TRBV5-1, the J call TRBJ1-1; perhaps TRBD1 as D (5 bases). CDR3 size: 17 residues. The V and J ends lost 1 base and 2 bases respectively, with 18 bases between them. Germline CDR1 SGHRS, CDR2 YFSETQ. The CDR3 DNA follows: TGCGCCAGCAGCTTGATAGGGGACCGAAACTTCAACACTGAAGCTTTCTTT. Translating gives CASSLIGDRNFNTEAFF. Full variable domain (rest looked up from reference TRBV5-1 and TRBJ1-1): KAGVTQTPRYLIKTRGQQVTLSCSPISGHRSVSWYQQTPGQGLQFLFEYFSETQRNKGNFPGRFSGRQFSNSRSEMNVSTLELGDSALYLCASSLIGDRNFNTEAFFGQGTRLTVV.

The chain combines TRBV29-1 with TRBJ1-4; 7 nucleotides match TRBD1. The CDR3 contains 15 residues. Trimming took 3 bases from V and 5 from J; bases not matched to a gene: 9. Germline V gene data show CDR1 as SQVTM and CDR2 as ANQGSEA. The CDR3 spells CSVEFRGGGNEKLFF. CDR3 nucleotide sequence: TGCAGCGTTGAGTTCAGGGGGGGAGGAAATGAAAAACTGTTTTTT. The variable domain in full, completed from reference TRBV29-1 and TRBJ1-4, reads SAVISQKPSRDICQRGTSLTIQCQVDSQVTMMFWYRQQPGQSLTLIATANQGSEATYESGFVIDKFPISRPNLTFSTLTVSNMSPEDSSIYLCSVEFRGGGNEKLFFGSGTQLSVL.

The rearrangement uses TRBV19 and TRBJ2-4; 9 positions match TRBD1. Germline V gives CDR1 LNHDA, CDR2 SQIVND (reference sequence). V gave up 5 bases and J gave up 4 bases; unmatched junction bases: 12. The CDR3 has 17 amino acids. The CDR3 coding sequence is TGTGCCAGTAGTGGGGACAGGGCCGGAATCCGAAAAAACATTCAGTACTTC. Protein sequence: CASSGDRAGIRKNIQYF.

The chain combines TRBV10-2 with TRBJ1-3; tentatively, D is TRBD1 (6 bases). V shed 3 bases and J shed 0 bases, with 15 bases lying between them. In germline, CDR1 is WSHSY, CDR2 SAAADI. This CDR3 contains 17 residues. The CDR3 coding sequence is TGCGCCAGCAGTGAAAAGCGGACAGCGACCTCTGGAAACACCATATATTTT. Residues: CASSEKRTATSGNTIYF.